Following are 27 T cell receptor beta chains from one sample sequenced in a study of cytomegalovirus exposure and HLA in healthy donors listed by TCRdb under 2017. The receptor library was made with the immunoSEQ multiplex PCR assay. For the multiplex PCR, a mixture combining 60 forward primers for TCR Vbeta segments and 13 reverse primers for TCR Jbeta segments was used. TCRdb took over this immuneACCESS table, retaining in-frame rearrangements with V and J assigned. Such tables are incomplete; in checked studies, under half of the missing clones stem from an unresolved V gene, and the remainder is unexplained. The sample table lists more than 200,000 clones, around 79% of them with a count of one. Together, the top ten hold approximately 0.22% of the sample. Sequenced sample: PBMCs. The source is a girl aged 2 to 10 in good health and CMV-seronegative.

The chain joins TRBV19 to TRBJ2-3; 9 bases fit TRBD2. Trimming took 7 bases from V and 5 from J; bases not matched to a gene: 10. Germline CDR1 reads LNHDA; CDR2 reads SQIVND (reference sequence). This CDR3 has 15 residues. The CDR3 reads CASTHTAGGGDTQYF. DNA of the CDR3: TGTGCCAGTACCCACACGGCGGGAGGGGGAGATACGCAGTATTTT.

V is TRBV6-6 and J is TRBJ1-1; possibly TRBD1 for D (6 bases). V lost 10 bases and J 4 bases, leaving 19 bases between the germline ends. Looked up from germline, CDR1 is MNHNY and CDR2 is SVGAGI (reference sequence). This CDR3 has 14 amino acids. The CDR3: CATSPLARGTEAFF. The CDR3 nucleotides are TGTGCCACCTCTCCGTTGGCCAGGGGCACTGAAGCTTTCTTT.

In its sample, this clone was seen once. The chain links TRBV27 to TRBJ2-1; 10 nucleotides line up with TRBD2. V gave up 4 bases and J gave up 5 bases; unmatched junction bases: 11. This CDR3 region has 17 residues. From germline, CDR1 is MNHEY and CDR2 SMNVEV (reference sequence). The CDR3 DNA follows: TGTGCCAGCAGTTCGGCCCTCAGCGGGGGGGGCCACAATGAGCAGTTCTTC. Translating gives CASSSALSGGGHNEQFF.

The V call is TRBV9, the J call TRBJ2-1, with 7 bases fitting TRBD2. The CDR3 spans 15 residues. Trimming removed 4 bases from V and 5 bases from J; junction bases left unmatched: 9. Germline loops: CDR1 SGDLS, CDR2 YYNGEE. The CDR3 DNA reads as TGTGCCAGCAGCCCGTACGGGGGGATCAACAATGAGCAGTTCTTC. Its protein is CASSPYGGINNEQFF.

The chain carries TRBV7-3 and TRBJ2-3, with 9 bases matching TRBD2. Germline assignment: CDR1 SGHTA and CDR2 FQGTGA. The CDR3 has 13 amino acids. Unmatched junction bases numbered 4, after V lost 5 bases and J lost 7 bases. The DNA for the CDR3 is TGTGCCAGCAGCCCGACTAGCGGCTATACGCAGTATTTT. It translates to CASSPTSGYTQYF.

The chain is built from TRBV19 and TRBJ1-3; a weak D match, TRBD1 (5 bases). Germline V gene lookup returns CDR1 LNHDA and CDR2 SQIVND (reference sequence). V lost 8 bases and J 0 bases, leaving 17 bases between the germline ends. The CDR3 spans 16 residues. The CDR3 sequence is CASGDSGGTSGNTIYF. The CDR3 nucleotides are TGTGCCAGTGGCGATTCGGGGGGGACCTCTGGAAACACCATATATTTT.

This clone was observed a few times. The chain carries TRBV6-5 and TRBJ1-1; 9 nucleotides match TRBD1. CDR3 size: 16 residues. Germline CDR1 and CDR2: MNHEY and SVGAGI. V shed 2 bases, J shed 5 bases, and the junction held 9 bases outside the gene matches. CDR3 sequence: CASSYVMGQGTTEAFF. As DNA, the CDR3 is TGTGCCAGCAGTTACGTTATGGGACAGGGAACTACTGAAGCTTTCTTT.

This clone was counted a few times. The chain couples TRBV19 to TRBJ2-5; TRBD2 might be the D (7 bases). CDR1 is LNHDA and CDR2 is SQIVND in the germline V gene (reference sequence). V dropped 7 bases and J dropped 2 bases, with 14 bases sitting between them. There are 14 residues in the CDR3. This CDR3 is CASNNRGAQETQYF. The CDR3 region has the DNA TGTGCCAGTAACAATCGGGGGGCTCAAGAGACCCAGTACTTC.

The chain joins TRBV6-1 to TRBJ1-1; no definite D call. This CDR3 is built from 13 residues. The ends were cut back, 7 bases at V and 1 base at J, with 10 bases in the middle. From germline, CDR1 is MNHNS and CDR2 SASEGT. This CDR3 reads CASTPSGNTEAFF. As DNA, the CDR3 is TGTGCCAGCACCCCTTCAGGGAACACTGAAGCTTTCTTT.

This clone was detected only once. This chain uses TRBV6-1 with TRBJ1-2, with D uncertain. The CDR3 runs to 15 residues. V was pared by 1 base and J by 3 bases, with 12 bases between. Germline V CDR1 and CDR2: MNHNS, SASEGT. CDR3: CASSEDEGRYYGYTF. CDR3 nucleotides: TGTGCCAGCAGTGAAGATGAAGGGAGATACTATGGCTACACCTTC.

In its sample, this clone was seen once. The CDR3 DNA reads TGTGCCAGCAGTGAAGCGTGGCGGGTAGCGGGAGGCTATGAGCAGTTCTTC. Protein product: CASSEAWRVAGGYEQFF. This rearrangement joins TRBV6-1 to TRBJ2-1, with 10 bases identical to TRBD2. In germline, CDR1 is MNHNS, CDR2 SASEGT. The V and J ends lost 0 bases and 8 bases, in that order; junction bases with no gene match: 10. CDR3 size: 17 residues.

The J gene is TRBJ2-7, the V gene TRBV19, with 8 bases matching TRBD1. Germline trimming cut 5 bases from V and 5 bases from J; bases unmatched to any gene: 14. Germline V lookup: CDR1 LNHDA, CDR2 SQIVND (reference sequence). This CDR3 comprises 16 residues. The DNA of the CDR3 is TGTGCCAGTAGTGTCACAGGGACAGGAGGTGGGGACGAGCAGTACTTC. It codes for CASSVTGTGGGDEQYF.

The chain has TRBV7-9 and TRBJ2-5; 8 bases are a match to TRBD2. The CDR3 length is 17 residues. The trim removed 4 bases at V and 2 bases at J, leaving 12 bases unmatched. Germline V lookup: CDR1 SEHNR, CDR2 FQNEAQ (reference sequence). Here the CDR3 reads CASSSQREKGGQETQYF. The CDR3 nucleotides are TGTGCCAGCAGCTCCCAGCGGGAGAAAGGAGGGCAAGAGACCCAGTACTTC.

The genes are TRBV5-4 and TRBJ2-3; TRBD2 agrees at 11 bases. In germline, CDR1 is SGHNT, CDR2 YYREEE (reference sequence). V lost 3 bases and J lost 1; bases outside the gene matches: 4. This CDR3 has 16 residues. Here the CDR3 reads CASSYIAGGGTDTQYF. The CDR3 region has the DNA TGTGCCAGCAGCTACATAGCGGGGGGGGGCACAGATACGCAGTATTTT.

V gene TRBV7-9 combines with J gene TRBJ1-1; D is possibly TRBD1 (6 bases). The CDR3 is 14 amino acids. Germline CDR1 SEHNR, CDR2 FQNEAQ (reference sequence). The V end was cut by 5 bases, the J end by 4 bases, with 14 bases between. Here the CDR3 DNA reads TGTGCCAGCAGCGGACCGGGGGGCCGCACTGAAGCTTTCTTT. It is translated as CASSGPGGRTEAFF.

The V gene is TRBV7-6, the J gene TRBJ2-5, with D unclear. CDR3 length equals 14 residues. The V end was cut by 1 base, the J end by 2 bases, with 8 bases between. Germline CDR1 SGHVS, CDR2 FNYEAQ. The CDR3 DNA follows: TGTGCCAGCAGCTTAGTCCAGAAACAAGAGACCCAGTACTTC. Protein sequence: CASSLVQKQETQYF.

The CDR3 loop is CASSRTGLFYEQYF. In DNA form, the CDR3 reads TGTGCCAGCAGCCGGACAGGGCTCTTCTACGAGCAGTACTTC. V gene TRBV6-5 combines with J gene TRBJ2-7; 8 nucleotides line up with TRBD1. The germline V gene has CDR1 MNHEY and CDR2 SVGAGI. The CDR3 covers 14 residues. V gave up 6 bases and J gave up 3 bases; unmatched junction bases: 7.

The rearrangement links TRBV25-1 to TRBJ1-2; D is unresolved. Germline assignment: CDR1 MGHDK and CDR2 SYGVNS. This CDR3 is built from 15 residues. V was pared by 5 bases and J by 4 bases, with 17 bases between. The CDR3 nucleotides read TGTGCCAGCAGTCCCCGAGCGGGGTTTGGCTATGGCTACACCTTC. This gives the protein CASSPRAGFGYGYTF.

The V gene is TRBV18, the J gene TRBJ2-7, with 11 bases aligning to TRBD2. The CDR3 extends over 15 amino acids. Germline V gene data show CDR1 as KGHSH and CDR2 as LQKENI. The J segment lost 6 bases and the V segment lost 1 base, leaving 5 bases of the junction unmatched. CDR3 amino acids: CASSPQGLAGGEQYF. The CDR3 coding sequence is TGTGCCAGCTCACCACAGGGTCTAGCGGGAGGCGAGCAGTACTTC.

The rearrangement links TRBV7-9 to TRBJ2-5; a weak D match, TRBD2 (5 bases). Deletions cut 3 bases from V and 5 bases from J, with 10 bases between. This CDR3 region has 13 residues. CDR1 is SEHNR, CDR2 FQNEAQ, per germline (reference sequence). The CDR3 coding sequence is TGTGCCAGCAGCTTGCGAGCGGAGGAGACCCAGTACTTC. It is translated as CASSLRAEETQYF.

The V gene is TRBV6-4, the J gene TRBJ2-2; possible D gene TRBD2, 6 bases. This CDR3 has 14 amino acids. CDR1 and CDR2 from the germline V gene are MRHNA and SNTAGT. V lost 3 bases, J lost 3 bases, and 8 bases lay in between. The CDR3 nucleotides are TGTGCCAGCAGTGAGGGGGACTACACCGGGGAGCTGTTTTTT. It specifies CASSEGDYTGELFF.

The chain has TRBV7-9 and TRBJ2-7; 12 bases line up with TRBD1. Per the germline V gene, CDR1 is SEHNR and CDR2 is FQNEAQ (reference sequence). V shed 2 bases, J shed 6 bases, and the junction held 11 bases outside the gene matches. The length of the CDR3 is 17 residues. The CDR3 loop reads CASSLSLGGQGAFEQYF. The CDR3 DNA is TGTGCCAGCAGCTTATCTCTTGGGGGACAGGGGGCCTTCGAGCAGTACTTC.

This clone was found a few times. The V call is TRBV7-8, the J call TRBJ2-1; 14 bases are shared with TRBD2. CDR3 length: 17 amino acids. The germline gives CDR1 SGHVS, CDR2 FQNEAQ. The ends lost 5 bases at V and 6 bases at J; junction bases unmatched: 9. CDR3 bases: TGTGCCAGCAGCGGCAGACTAGCGGGAGGGCCGGGCAATGAGCAGTTCTTC. This encodes CASSGRLAGGPGNEQFF. The whole variable domain, filled in from reference TRBV7-8 and TRBJ2-1, reads GAGVSQSPRYKVAKRGQDVALRCDPISGHVSLFWYQQALGQGPEFLTYFQNEAQLDKSGLPSDRFFAERPEGSVSTLKIQRTQQEDSAVYLCASSGRLAGGPGNEQFFGPGTRLTVL.

This chain joins TRBV7-6 and TRBJ1-5; 7 positions match TRBD1. Germline-derived CDR1 and CDR2 are SGHVS and FNYEAQ. After removal of 1 base from V and 6 bases from J, the junction contained 3 bases not matched to a gene. This CDR3 spans 14 amino acids. CDR3 sequence reads: CASSLEPGGQPQHF. The CDR3 bases are TGTGCCAGCAGCTTAGAACCAGGGGGTCAGCCCCAGCATTTT.

This clone was counted only a few times. This chain uses TRBV6-1 with TRBJ2-7; TRBD1 is a possible D gene (7 bases). The germline V gene encodes CDR1 MNHNS and CDR2 SASEGT. The V gene lost 8 bases and the J gene lost 3 bases, with 17 bases spanning the gap. The CDR3 spans 14 residues. This CDR3 is CASGGTDENYEQYF. Here the CDR3 DNA reads TGTGCCAGCGGCGGGACAGACGAAAACTACGAGCAGTACTTC.

The chain links TRBV29-1 to TRBJ2-3, with TRBD2 matching over 9 bases. The CDR3 extends over 14 amino acids. The J segment lost 6 bases and the V segment lost 4 bases, leaving 8 bases of the junction unmatched. Germline loops: CDR1 SQVTM, CDR2 ANQGSEA. The DNA for the CDR3 is TGCAGCGTTGGGGCGGGAGGGCGTTGGGATACGCAGTATTTT. This translates into CSVGAGGRWDTQYF.

The V gene is TRBV19, the J gene TRBJ2-1, with a tentative D call TRBD1 (5 bases). V was shortened by 10 bases and J by 10 bases, with 14 bases between the two germline ends. Per the germline V gene, CDR1 is LNHDA and CDR2 is SQIVND (reference sequence). CDR3 length: 11 amino acids. CDR3 in amino acids: CATDWGHEQFF. The CDR3 nucleotides read TGTGCCACCGATTGGGGCCACGAGCAGTTCTTC. Full variable domain (missing parts from reference TRBV19 and TRBJ2-1): DGGITQSPKYLFRKEGQNVTLSCEQNLNHDAMYWYRQDPGQGLRLIYYSQIVNDFQKGDIAEGYSVSREKKESFPLTVTSAQKNPTAFYLCATDWGHEQFFGPGTRLTVL.